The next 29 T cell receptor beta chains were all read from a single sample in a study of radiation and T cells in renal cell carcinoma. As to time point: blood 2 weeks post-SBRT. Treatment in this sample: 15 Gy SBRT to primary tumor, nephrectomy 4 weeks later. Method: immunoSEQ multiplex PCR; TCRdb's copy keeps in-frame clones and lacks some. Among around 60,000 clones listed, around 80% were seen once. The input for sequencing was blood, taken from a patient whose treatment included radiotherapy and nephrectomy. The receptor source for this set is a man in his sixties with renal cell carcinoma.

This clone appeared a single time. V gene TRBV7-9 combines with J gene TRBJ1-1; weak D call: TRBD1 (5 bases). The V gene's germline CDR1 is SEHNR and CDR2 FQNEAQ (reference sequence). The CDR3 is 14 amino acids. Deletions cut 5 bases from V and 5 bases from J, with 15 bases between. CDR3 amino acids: CASSPRRGGTEAFF. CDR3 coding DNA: TGTGCCAGCAGCCCTCGGAGGGGTGGAACTGAAGCTTTCTTT.

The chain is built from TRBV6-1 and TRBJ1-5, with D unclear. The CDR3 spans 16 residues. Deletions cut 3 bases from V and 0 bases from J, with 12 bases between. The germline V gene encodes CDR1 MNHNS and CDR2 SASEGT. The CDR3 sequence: CASSDRAYNSNQPQHF. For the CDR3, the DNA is TGTGCCAGCAGTGACAGAGCCTACAATAGCAATCAGCCCCAGCATTTT.

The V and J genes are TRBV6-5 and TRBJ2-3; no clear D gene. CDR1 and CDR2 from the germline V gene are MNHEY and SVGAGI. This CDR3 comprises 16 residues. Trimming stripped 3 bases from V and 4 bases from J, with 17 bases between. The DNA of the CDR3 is TGTGCCAGCAGTTATAACGAGGAATCTCTTTCAGATACGCAGTATTTT. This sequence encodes CASSYNEESLSDTQYF.

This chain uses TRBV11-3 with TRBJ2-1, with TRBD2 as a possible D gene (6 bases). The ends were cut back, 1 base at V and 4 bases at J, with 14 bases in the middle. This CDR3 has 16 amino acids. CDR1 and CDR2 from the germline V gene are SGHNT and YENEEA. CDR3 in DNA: TGTGCCAGCAGCTTAGCTCTAGCGCTCGGGTACAATGAGCAGTTCTTC. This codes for CASSLALALGYNEQFF.

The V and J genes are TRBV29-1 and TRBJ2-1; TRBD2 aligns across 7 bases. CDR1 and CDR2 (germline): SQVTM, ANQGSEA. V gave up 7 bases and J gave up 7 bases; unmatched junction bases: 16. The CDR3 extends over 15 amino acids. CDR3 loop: CSAVPRGGSSNEQFF. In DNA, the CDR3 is TGCAGCGCTGTCCCCCGGGGCGGGAGTTCAAATGAGCAGTTCTTC.

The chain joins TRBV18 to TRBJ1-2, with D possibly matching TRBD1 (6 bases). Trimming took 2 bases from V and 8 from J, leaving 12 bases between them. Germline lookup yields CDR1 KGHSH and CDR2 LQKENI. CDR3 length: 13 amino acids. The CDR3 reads CASSPLGAQGYTF. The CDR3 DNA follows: TGTGCCAGCTCACCATTGGGGGCGCAAGGCTACACCTTC.

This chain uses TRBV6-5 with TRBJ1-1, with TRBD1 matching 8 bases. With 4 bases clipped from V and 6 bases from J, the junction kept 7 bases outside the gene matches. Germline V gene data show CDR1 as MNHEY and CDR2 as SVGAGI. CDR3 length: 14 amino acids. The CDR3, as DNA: TGTGCCAGCAGTTCGACAGGGGTCGTAGCTGAAGCTTTCTTT. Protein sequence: CASSSTGVVAEAFF.

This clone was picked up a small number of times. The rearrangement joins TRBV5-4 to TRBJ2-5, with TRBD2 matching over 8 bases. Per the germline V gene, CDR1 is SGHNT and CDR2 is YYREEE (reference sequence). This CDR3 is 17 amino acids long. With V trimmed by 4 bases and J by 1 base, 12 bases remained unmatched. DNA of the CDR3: TGTGCCAGCAGCCAGGGGACTAGTGAGGCAGCCCAAGAGACCCAGTACTTC. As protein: CASSQGTSEAAQETQYF.

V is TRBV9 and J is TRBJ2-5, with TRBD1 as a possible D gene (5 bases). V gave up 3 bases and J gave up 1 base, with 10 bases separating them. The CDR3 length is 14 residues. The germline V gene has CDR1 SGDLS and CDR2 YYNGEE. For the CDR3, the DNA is TGTGCCAGCAGCGCAACAGGACGCCAAGAGACCCAGTACTTC. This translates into CASSATGRQETQYF.

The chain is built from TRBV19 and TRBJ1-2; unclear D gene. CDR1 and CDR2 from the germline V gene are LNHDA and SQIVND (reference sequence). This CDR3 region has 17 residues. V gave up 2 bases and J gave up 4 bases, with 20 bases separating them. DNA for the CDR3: TGTGCCAGTAGTATAAGAAGGAGCGGCCCTGTTTTCTATGGCTACACCTTC. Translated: CASSIRRSGPVFYGYTF.

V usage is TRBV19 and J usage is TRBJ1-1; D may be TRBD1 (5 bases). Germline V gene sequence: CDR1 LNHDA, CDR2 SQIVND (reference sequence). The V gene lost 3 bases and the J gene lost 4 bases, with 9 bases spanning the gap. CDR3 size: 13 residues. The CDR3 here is CASSIKDTTEAFF. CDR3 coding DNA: TGTGCCAGTAGTATCAAGGACACCACTGAAGCTTTCTTT.

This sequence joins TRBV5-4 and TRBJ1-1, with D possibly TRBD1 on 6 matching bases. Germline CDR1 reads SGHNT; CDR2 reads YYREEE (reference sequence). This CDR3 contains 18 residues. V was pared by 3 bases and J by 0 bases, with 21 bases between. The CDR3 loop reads CASSSGGGGGLMNTEAFF. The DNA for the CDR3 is TGTGCCAGCAGCTCCGGAGGCGGGGGGGGCCTCATGAACACTGAAGCTTTCTTT.

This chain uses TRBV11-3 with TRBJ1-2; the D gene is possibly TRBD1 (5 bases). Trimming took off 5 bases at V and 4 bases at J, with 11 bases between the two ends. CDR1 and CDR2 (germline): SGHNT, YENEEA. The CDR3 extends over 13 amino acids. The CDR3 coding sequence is TGTGCCAGCAGCCAAGACAGAGTCTATGGCTACACCTTC. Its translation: CASSQDRVYGYTF.

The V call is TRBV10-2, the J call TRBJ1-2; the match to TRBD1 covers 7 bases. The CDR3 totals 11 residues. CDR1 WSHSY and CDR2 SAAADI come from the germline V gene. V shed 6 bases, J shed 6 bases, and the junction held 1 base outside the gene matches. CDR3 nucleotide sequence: TGCGCCAGCAGCCAGGGGGATGGCTACACCTTC. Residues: CASSQGDGYTF.

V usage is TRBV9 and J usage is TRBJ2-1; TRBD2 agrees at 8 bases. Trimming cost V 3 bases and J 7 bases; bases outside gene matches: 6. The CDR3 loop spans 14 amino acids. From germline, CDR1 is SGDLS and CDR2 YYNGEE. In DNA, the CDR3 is TGTGCCAGCAGCGACCTCGGGAGGGGAAATGAGCAGTTCTTC. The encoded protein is CASSDLGRGNEQFF.

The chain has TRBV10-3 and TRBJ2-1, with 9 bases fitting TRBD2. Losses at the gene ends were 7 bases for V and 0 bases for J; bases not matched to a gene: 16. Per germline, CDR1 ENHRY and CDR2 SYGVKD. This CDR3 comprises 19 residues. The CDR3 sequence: CAIIQGGLVSGSSYNEQFF. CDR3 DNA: TGTGCCATCATCCAAGGGGGCCTTGTTAGCGGGAGCTCCTACAATGAGCAGTTCTTC.

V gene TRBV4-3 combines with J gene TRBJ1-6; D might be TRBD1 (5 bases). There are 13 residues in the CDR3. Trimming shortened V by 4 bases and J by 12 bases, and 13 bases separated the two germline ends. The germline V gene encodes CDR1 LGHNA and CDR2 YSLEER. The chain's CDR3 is CASSPSDRRPLHF. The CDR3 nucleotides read TGCGCCAGCAGCCCCTCAGACAGACGACCCCTCCACTTT.

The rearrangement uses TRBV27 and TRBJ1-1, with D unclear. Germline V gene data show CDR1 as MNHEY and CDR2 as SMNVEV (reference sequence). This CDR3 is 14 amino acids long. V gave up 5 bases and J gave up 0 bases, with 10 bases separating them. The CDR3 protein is CASSRRGMNTEAFF. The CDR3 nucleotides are TGTGCCAGCAGTCGCCGTGGAATGAACACTGAAGCTTTCTTT.

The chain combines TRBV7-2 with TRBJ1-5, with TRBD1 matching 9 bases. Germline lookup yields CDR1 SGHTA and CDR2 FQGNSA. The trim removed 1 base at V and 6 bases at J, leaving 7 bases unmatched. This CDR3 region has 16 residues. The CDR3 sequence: CASSLVQWDRVQPQHF. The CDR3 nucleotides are TGTGCCAGCAGCTTAGTCCAGTGGGACAGGGTTCAGCCCCAGCATTTT.

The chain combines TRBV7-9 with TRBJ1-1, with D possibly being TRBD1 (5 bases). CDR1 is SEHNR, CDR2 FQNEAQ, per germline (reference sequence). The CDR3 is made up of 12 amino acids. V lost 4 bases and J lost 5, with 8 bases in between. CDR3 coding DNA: TGTGCCAGCAGCTCCCCAGGGACTGAAGCTTTCTTT. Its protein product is CASSSPGTEAFF.

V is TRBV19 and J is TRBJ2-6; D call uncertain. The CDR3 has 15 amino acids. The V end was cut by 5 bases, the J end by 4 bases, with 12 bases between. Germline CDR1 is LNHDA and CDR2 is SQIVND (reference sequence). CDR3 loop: CASSADGWGANVLTF. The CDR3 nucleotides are TGTGCCAGTAGTGCGGACGGGTGGGGGGCCAACGTCCTGACTTTC.

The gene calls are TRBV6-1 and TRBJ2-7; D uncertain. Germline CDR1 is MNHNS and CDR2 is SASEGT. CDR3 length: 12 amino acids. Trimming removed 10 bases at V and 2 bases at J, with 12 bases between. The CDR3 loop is CATTTYPYEQYV. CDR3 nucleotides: TGTGCCACGACCACATACCCCTACGAGCAGTACGTC.

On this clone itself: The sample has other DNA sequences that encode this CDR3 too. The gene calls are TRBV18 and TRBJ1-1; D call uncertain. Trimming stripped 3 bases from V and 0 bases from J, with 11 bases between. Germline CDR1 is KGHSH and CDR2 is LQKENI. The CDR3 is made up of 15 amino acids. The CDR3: CASSPPQELNTEAFF. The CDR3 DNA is TGTGCCAGCTCACCGCCCCAGGAGTTGAACACTGAAGCTTTCTTT. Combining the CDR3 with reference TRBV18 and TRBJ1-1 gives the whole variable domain NAGVMQNPRHLVRRRGQEARLRCSPMKGHSHVYWYRQLPEEGLKFMVYLQKENIIDESGMPKERFSAEFPKEGPSILRIQQVVRGDSAAYFCASSPPQELNTEAFFGQGTRLTVV.

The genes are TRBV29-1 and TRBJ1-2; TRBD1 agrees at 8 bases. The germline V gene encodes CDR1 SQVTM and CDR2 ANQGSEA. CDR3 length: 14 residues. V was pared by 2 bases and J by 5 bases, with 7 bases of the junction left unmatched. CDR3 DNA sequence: TGCAGCGTTGAAACTGGGACAGGCGCGTATGGCTACACCTTC. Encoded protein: CSVETGTGAYGYTF.

The CDR3 sequence is CASSIRLARDNEQFF. The CDR3 DNA is TGTGCCAGCAGCATCCGACTAGCGAGGGATAATGAGCAGTTCTTC. V gene TRBV14 combines with J gene TRBJ2-1; TRBD2 matches at 8 bases. The V and J ends lost 5 bases and 7 bases, in that order; junction bases with no gene match: 10. There are 15 residues in the CDR3. Germline V CDR1 and CDR2: SGHDN, FVKESK.

The CDR3 reads CASSINRRDEQFF. The CDR3 DNA reads TGCGCCAGCAGCATCAATCGACGGGATGAGCAGTTCTTC. V is TRBV5-1 and J is TRBJ2-1; D unresolved. V was trimmed by 4 bases and J by 8 bases, leaving 13 bases between them. Looked up from germline, CDR1 is SGHRS and CDR2 is YFSETQ. This CDR3 spans 13 amino acids.

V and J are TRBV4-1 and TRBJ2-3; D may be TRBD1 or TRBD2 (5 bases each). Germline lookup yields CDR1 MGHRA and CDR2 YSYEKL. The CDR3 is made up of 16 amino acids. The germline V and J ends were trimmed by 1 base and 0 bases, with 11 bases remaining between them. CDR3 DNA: TGCGCCAGCAGCCAAGTCAGGGAGCCTAGCACAGATACGCAGTATTTT. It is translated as CASSQVREPSTDTQYF.

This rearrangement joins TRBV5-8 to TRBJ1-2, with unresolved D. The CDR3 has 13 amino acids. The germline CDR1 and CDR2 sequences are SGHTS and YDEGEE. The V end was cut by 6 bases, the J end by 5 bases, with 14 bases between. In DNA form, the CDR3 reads TGTGCCAGCACCCCGGGTCCCGAATATGGCTACACCTTC. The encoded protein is CASTPGPEYGYTF. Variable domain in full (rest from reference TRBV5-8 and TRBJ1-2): EAGVTQSPTHLIKTRGQQATLRCSPISGHTSVYWYQQALGLGLQFLLWYDEGEERNRGNFPPRFSGRQFPNYSSELNVNALELEDSALYLCASTPGPEYGYTFGSGTRLTVV.

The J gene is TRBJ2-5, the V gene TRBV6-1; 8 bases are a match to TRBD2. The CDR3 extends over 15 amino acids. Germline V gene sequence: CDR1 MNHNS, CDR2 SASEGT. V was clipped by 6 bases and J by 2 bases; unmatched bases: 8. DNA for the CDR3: TGTGCCAGCAGCCCCGGGAGGGGGACGCAAGAGACCCAGTACTTC. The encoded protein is CASSPGRGTQETQYF.